This T cell receptor (beta chain) emerged from a study of glioma-infiltrating T cells after dendritic cell vaccination. Study-level information: Treatment, given 2003 to 2012, was autologous tumor lysate-pulsed dendritic cell vaccination.

Fresh-frozen tumor tissue and more than two years of survival data were available for all. V trimming: 3 bases; J trimming: 2 bases; junction bases outside the gene matches: 8. Germline CDR1 and CDR2: SGDLS and YYNGEE. The CDR3 contains 16 residues. Method: immunoSEQ multiplex PCR; TCRdb's copy keeps in-frame clones and lacks some. The sample records roughly 20,000 clones, 79% being singletons. This TCR derives from a human donor with glioblastoma. Sequenced here: blood, sampled before dendritic cell vaccination. The chain is built from TRBV9 and TRBJ2-3; TRBD2 matches at 8 bases. The CDR3 DNA follows: TGTGCCAGCAGCGCCCCAGCTAGCGGGTTCACAGATACGCAGTATTTT. Residues: CASSAPASGFTDTQYF.